A selection of T cell receptor beta chains follows, all from one sample in a study of response to subunit inactivated influenza vaccine. A single record per CDR3 protein comes from TCRdb applying MiXCR to the RT-PCR reads. This table has 290,000 or so distinct CDR3 sequences, about 20% appearing once. The material was PBMCs from blood, obtained about 20 months after vaccination. The receptor set was obtained from a man between 50 and 75 years old who received an inactivated influenza vaccine. Both conserved end residues are part of each CDR3.

v_gene | CDR3aa
TRBV6-1 | CASSSGRTGDEQYF
TRBV23-1 | CASSQSGSGNQPQHF
TRBV7-9 | CASSLDRQNTEAFF
TRBV30 | CAWSGGGNQPQHF
TRBV10-3 | CAISDRGAGNQPQHF
TRBV18 | CASSHGTENTEAFF
TRBV7-8 | CASSLAARSGYSNQPQHF
TRBV5-1 | CASNPGGGLNTEAFF
TRBV29-1 | CSVSGGWKETQYF
TRBV18 | CASSPRPGVKGNTIYF
TRBV10-3 | CAISWTSDSGETQYF
TRBV4-3 | CASSHTGVANTGELFF
TRBV7-2 | CASSTRIGEQFF
TRBV12-3/TRBV12-4 | CASSFSYSLAKNIQYF
TRBV20-1 | CSARDRVDMNTEAFF
TRBV12-3/TRBV12-4 | CASSLNTVVEAFF
TRBV5-1 | CASSVGEETQYF